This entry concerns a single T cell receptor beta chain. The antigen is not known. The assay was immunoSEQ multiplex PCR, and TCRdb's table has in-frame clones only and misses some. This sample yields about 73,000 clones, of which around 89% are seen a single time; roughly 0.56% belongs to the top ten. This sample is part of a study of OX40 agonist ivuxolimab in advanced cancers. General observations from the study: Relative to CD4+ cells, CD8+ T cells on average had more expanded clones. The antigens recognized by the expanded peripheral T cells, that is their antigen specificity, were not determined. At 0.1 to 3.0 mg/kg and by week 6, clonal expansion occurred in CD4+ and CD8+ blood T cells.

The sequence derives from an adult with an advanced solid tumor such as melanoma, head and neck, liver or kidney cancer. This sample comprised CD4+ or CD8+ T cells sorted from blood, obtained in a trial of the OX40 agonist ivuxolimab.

CDR3 in amino acids: CASLRQGSEAFF. The DNA of the CDR3 is TGCGCCAGTCTGAGACAGGGCTCTGAAGCTTTCTTT. The chain has TRBV10-1 and TRBJ1-1; 7 bases agree with TRBD1. Germline CDR1 and CDR2: WNHNN and SYGVQD (reference sequence). This CDR3 spans 12 amino acids. V lost 9 bases to trimming and J lost 6 bases; unmatched junction nucleotides: 7.